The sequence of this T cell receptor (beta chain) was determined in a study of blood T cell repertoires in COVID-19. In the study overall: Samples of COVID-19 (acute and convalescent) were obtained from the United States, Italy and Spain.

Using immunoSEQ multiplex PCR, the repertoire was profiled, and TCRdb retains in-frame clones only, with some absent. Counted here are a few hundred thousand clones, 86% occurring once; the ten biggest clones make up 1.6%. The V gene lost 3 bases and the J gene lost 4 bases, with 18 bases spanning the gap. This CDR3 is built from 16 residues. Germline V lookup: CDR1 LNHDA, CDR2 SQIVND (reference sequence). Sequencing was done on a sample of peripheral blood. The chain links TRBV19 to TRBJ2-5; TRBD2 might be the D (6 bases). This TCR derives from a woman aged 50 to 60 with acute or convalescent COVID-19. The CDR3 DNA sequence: TGTGCCAGTAGTATTCGTACGGGAGACGTTTCAGAGACCCAGTACTTC. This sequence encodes CASSIRTGDVSETQYF.